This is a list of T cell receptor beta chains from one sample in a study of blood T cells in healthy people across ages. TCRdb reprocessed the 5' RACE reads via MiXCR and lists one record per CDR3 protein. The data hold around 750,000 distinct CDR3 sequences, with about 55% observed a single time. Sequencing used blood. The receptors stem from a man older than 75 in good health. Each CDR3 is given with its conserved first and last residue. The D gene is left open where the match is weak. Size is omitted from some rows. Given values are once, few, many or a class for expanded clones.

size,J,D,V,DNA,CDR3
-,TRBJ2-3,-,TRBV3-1,TGTGCCAGCAGCCAAGATACGGCGGGATTTACAGATACGCAGTATTTT,CASSQDTAGFTDTQYF
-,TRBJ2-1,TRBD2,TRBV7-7,TGTGCCAGCAGCTTAGGTCTAGCGGGCCTCACTGAGCAGTTCTTC,CASSLGLAGLTEQFF
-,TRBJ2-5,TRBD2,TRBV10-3,TGTGCCATCACGGGACTAGCGGGGATGGAGCAGTACTTC,CAITGLAGMEQYF
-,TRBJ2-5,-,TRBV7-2,TGTGCCAGCAGCCCGACCCGGCGGGTCACGGAGACCCAGTACTTC,CASSPTRRVTETQYF
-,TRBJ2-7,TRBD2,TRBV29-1,TGCAGCGTAGTACAGACTAGCGGGAGCTCCTACAATGAGCAGTACTTC,CSVVQTSGSSYNEQYF
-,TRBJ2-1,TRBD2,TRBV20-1,TGCAGTGCTAGCGGCGGGAGGGCCTACAATGAGCAGTTCTTC,CSASGGRAYNEQFF
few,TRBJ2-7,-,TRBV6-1,TGTGCCAGCAGTACCAGGGGTTGGTACGAGCAGTACTTC,CASSTRGWYEQYF
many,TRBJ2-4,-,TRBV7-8,TGTGCCAGCAGCCCCAATCTAGCCAAAAACATTCAGTACTTC,CASSPNLAKNIQYF
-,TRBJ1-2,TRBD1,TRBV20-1,TGCAGTGCTAGAGTGAGAGGGGACAGCTTCTATGGCTACACCTTC,CSARVRGDSFYGYTF
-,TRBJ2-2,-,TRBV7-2,TGTGCCAGCAGCTTAGGTGGGAGACGGACCGGGGAGCTGTTTTTT,CASSLGGRRTGELFF
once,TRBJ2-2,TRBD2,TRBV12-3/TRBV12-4,TGTGCCAGCAGTTTAGGGACTAGCGGGAGAGGCCCCGGGGAGCTGTTTTTT,CASSLGTSGRGPGELFF
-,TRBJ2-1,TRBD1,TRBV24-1,TGTGCCACCAGTGAGACAGGGTACAATGAGCAGTTCTTC,CATSETGYNEQFF
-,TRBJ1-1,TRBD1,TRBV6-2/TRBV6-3,TGTGCCAGCAGTGCGACACAGGGGAGCGCGGACACTGAAGCTTTCTTT,CASSATQGSADTEAFF
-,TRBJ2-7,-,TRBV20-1,TGCAGTGCTAGAGTTGTGACCTCCATTATCGGCGAGCAGTACTTC,CSARVVTSIIGEQYF
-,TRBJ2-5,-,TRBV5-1,TGCGCCAGCAGCTTGGTTGTGTCGGTCGGCTTACAAGAGACCCAGTACTTC,CASSLVVSVGLQETQYF
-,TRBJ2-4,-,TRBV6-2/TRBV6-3,TGTGCCAGCAGCAGGACTACTCTCTTAGCCAAAAACATTCAGTACTTC,CASSRTTLLAKNIQYF
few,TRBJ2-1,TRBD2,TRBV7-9,TGTGCCAGCAGCGTCGACAGGGGCATTCTAGCGGGAGGGCCTGGACAGTTCTTC,CASSVDRGILAGGPGQFF
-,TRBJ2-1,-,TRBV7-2,TGTGCCAGCCGGGGTGGGGGCGGGAGCTATGAGCAGTTCTTC,CASRGGGGSYEQFF
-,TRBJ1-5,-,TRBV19,TGTGCCAGTAGTAGGTGGGCAGAAAGCAATCAGCCCCAGCATTTT,CASSRWAESNQPQHF
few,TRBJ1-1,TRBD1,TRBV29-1,TGCAGCGCAACTCCTCAGGGGGATGACACTGAAGCTTTCTTT,CSATPQGDDTEAFF
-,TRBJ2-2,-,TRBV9,TGTGCCAGCAGCGTGCGACAGGCGAACACCGGGGAGCTGTTTTTT,CASSVRQANTGELFF
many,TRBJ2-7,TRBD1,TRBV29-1,TGCAGCGTGGGACAGTTTGGCTCCGAGCAGTACTTC,CSVGQFGSEQYF
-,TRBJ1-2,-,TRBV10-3,TGTGCCATCAGTGAAACGGACTCTGGCTACACCTTC,CAISETDSGYTF
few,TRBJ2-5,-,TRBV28,TGTGCCAGCAGTCCGAGGGGGGGTCTAGGAGAGACCCAGTACTTC,CASSPRGGLGETQYF
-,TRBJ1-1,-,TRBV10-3,TGTGCCATCAGTGGCGGGGACACTGAAGCTTTCTTT,CAISGGDTEAFF
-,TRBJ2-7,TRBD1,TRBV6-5,TGTGCCAGCAGCGATTGGACAGGGTCGTTCTTCGAGCAGTACTTC,CASSDWTGSFFEQYF
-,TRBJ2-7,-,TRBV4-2,TGTGCCGGCAGCCAAGCCAGGGCCTCCTACGAGCAGTACTTC,CAGSQARASYEQYF
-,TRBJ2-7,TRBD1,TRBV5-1,TGCGCCAGCAGCTCGACCGGGGACAGTATCCTCTACGAGCAGTACTTC,CASSSTGDSILYEQYF
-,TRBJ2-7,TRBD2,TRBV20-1,TGCAGTGCGATAGAGTGGGGATTAGGAGAACTAGCGGGAGCCTACGAGCAGTACTTC,CSAIEWGLGELAGAYEQYF
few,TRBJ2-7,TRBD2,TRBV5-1,TGCGCCAGCAGCTTGGTGACTAGCGGGATTTCGGAGCAGTACTTC,CASSLVTSGISEQYF
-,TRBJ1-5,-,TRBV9,TGTGCCAGCATCGTAGATGAGGGATGGGGCAATCAGCCCCAGCATTTT,CASIVDEGWGNQPQHF
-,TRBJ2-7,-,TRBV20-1,TGCAGAGTGGGGGTGGCGGACGAGCAGTACTTC,CRVGVADEQYF
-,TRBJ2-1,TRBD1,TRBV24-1,TGTGCCACCAGTGATCAGGCAGGGGGCTTCTCCTACAATGAGCAGTTCTTC,CATSDQAGGFSYNEQFF
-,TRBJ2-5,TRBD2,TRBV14,TGTGCCAGCAGCCAAGCAGCGGGAGGGGGAAATGAGCAGTACTTC,CASSQAAGGGNEQYF
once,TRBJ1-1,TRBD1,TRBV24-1,TGTGCCACCAGTGATTCCCCGGGACAGGGTAAATCTTTGGGCACTGAAGCTTTCTTT,CATSDSPGQGKSLGTEAFF
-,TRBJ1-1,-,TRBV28,TGTGCCAGCAGTCCAACCCTCCGGGGACGGAACACTGAAGCTTTCTTT,CASSPTLRGRNTEAFF
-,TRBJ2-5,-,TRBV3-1,TGTGCCAGCAGCCCCCGACTTGTAGAGACCCAGTACTTC,CASSPRLVETQYF
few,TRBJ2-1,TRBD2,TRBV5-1,TGCGCCAGCAGCGAAGGGACTAGCGGCTACAATGAGCAGTTCTTC,CASSEGTSGYNEQFF
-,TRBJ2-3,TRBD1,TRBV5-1,TGCGCCAGCAGCTTGGACGGGACAGGGTCCGCGTATTTT,CASSLDGTGSAYF
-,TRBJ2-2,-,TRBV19,TGTGCCAGTAGGCTTACTCGGGACACAAACACCGGGGAGCTGTTTTTT,CASRLTRDTNTGELFF
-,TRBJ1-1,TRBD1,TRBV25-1,TGTGCCAGCAGTGAACTAGGACAGGGCGTTACTGAAGCTTTCTTT,CASSELGQGVTEAFF
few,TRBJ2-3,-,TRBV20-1,TGCAGTGCTCTACAGGGATCGGAACAAGATACGCAGTATTTT,CSALQGSEQDTQYF
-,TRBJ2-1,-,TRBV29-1,TGCAGCGTTGAGTCGAATGGGGGCAATGAGCAGTTCTTC,CSVESNGGNEQFF
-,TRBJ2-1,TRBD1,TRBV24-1,TGTGCCACCAGTGATATGAGACAGGGGGTTTACAATGAGCAGTTCTTC,CATSDMRQGVYNEQFF
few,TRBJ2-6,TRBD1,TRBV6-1,TGTGCCAGCAGCAGGGGACAGGGAAACGCTGGGGCCAACGTCCTGACTTTC,CASSRGQGNAGANVLTF
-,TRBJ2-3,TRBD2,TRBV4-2,TGTGCCAGCAGCCAAGAGCCTAGCGGGAGCCCGCAGTATTTT,CASSQEPSGSPQYF
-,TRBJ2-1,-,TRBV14,TGTGCCAGCAGCCAGATCCAAGTTCCCGCCAATGAGCAGTTCTTC,CASSQIQVPANEQFF
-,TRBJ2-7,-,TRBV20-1,TGCAGTGCTAGAGATCCAGGGACTGTGTCCTACAATGAGCAGTACTTC,CSARDPGTVSYNEQYF
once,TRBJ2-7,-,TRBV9,TGTGCCAGCAGCGTAGACCCCGCCGACGAGCAGTACTTC,CASSVDPADEQYF
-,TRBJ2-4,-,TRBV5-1,TGCGCCAGCAGCTTGATCTCGGACAGTCGAGTTGGCAAAAACATTCAGTACTTC,CASSLISDSRVGKNIQYF
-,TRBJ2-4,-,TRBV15,TGTGCCACCAGCAGAGATCGGGGGACAGAGGGATCCAAAAACATTCAGTACTTC,CATSRDRGTEGSKNIQYF